Listed below are T cell receptor beta chains from one sample, sequenced in a study of shared clonotypes between healthy human individuals. Here immunoSEQ multiplex PCR was the method, and the copy in TCRdb shows in-frame clones only, minus some. The sample has about 490,000 clones, 70% to 80% seen once. The sequenced sample consisted of PBMCs. Receptors were obtained from a middle-aged woman in good health. Some clones in this sample may be carry-over from other donors' samples. Both conserved end residues are part of each CDR3. Fields, in order: J gene, V gene, clone size, D gene, CDR3 protein, CDR3 DNA. The D gene is left open where the match is weak. The listing skips clone size in some rows; elsewhere it reads once, few, many or a size class.

J: TRBJ2-1; V: TRBV7-2; size: few; D: NA; CDR3: CASGRVLGGVDEQFF; DNA: TGTGCCAGCGGCAGAGTACTCGGGGGTGTGGATGAGCAGTTCTTC
J: TRBJ2-2; V: TRBV5-1; size: NA; D: NA; CDR3: CASSLATSANTGELFF; DNA: TGCGCCAGCAGCTTGGCTACCTCAGCGAACACCGGGGAGCTGTTTTTT
J: TRBJ2-7; V: TRBV6-1; size: many; D: NA; CDR3: CASSETGKSEQYF; DNA: TGTGCCAGCAGTGAAACAGGGAAAAGCGAGCAGTACTTC
J: TRBJ2-7; V: TRBV7-2; size: NA; D: NA; CDR3: CASSITVSSYEQYF; DNA: TGTGCCAGCAGCATAACAGTAAGCTCCTACGAGCAGTACTTC
J: TRBJ2-1; V: TRBV5-1; size: NA; D: TRBD2; CDR3: CASRTRTSGRTEQFF; DNA: TGCGCCAGCAGGACTAGGACTAGCGGGAGGACTGAGCAGTTCTTC
J: TRBJ2-1; V: TRBV29-1; size: NA; D: TRBD2; CDR3: CSVGTSGSWDEQFF; DNA: TGCAGCGTAGGGACTAGCGGGAGTTGGGATGAGCAGTTCTTC
J: TRBJ2-5; V: TRBV27; size: NA; D: NA; CDR3: CASSPRRGPYQETQYF; DNA: TGTGCCAGCAGTCCCCGACGAGGCCCATACCAAGAGACCCAGTACTTC
J: TRBJ2-1; V: TRBV25-1; size: NA; D: TRBD1; CDR3: CASSGKTGAGNEQFF; DNA: TGTGCCAGCAGTGGCAAGACAGGGGCTGGTAATGAGCAGTTCTTC
J: TRBJ1-5; V: TRBV10-1; size: NA; D: NA; CDR3: CASSSRDKGPDQPQHF; DNA: TGCGCCAGCTCATCCCGGGACAAGGGCCCCGATCAGCCCCAGCATTTT
J: TRBJ2-7; V: TRBV10-2; size: NA; D: TRBD2; CDR3: CASRVTPWGGEQYF; DNA: TGCGCCAGCAGAGTGACACCCTGGGGGGGCGAGCAGTACTTC
J: TRBJ2-1; V: TRBV7-9; size: NA; D: TRBD2; CDR3: CASNLAGVREQFF; DNA: TGTGCCAGCAATCTAGCGGGAGTTCGAGAGCAGTTCTTC
J: TRBJ2-5; V: TRBV18; size: NA; D: TRBD2; CDR3: CASSPSSGRRGTQYF; DNA: TGTGCCAGCTCACCATCTAGCGGGAGAAGGGGGACCCAGTACTTC
J: TRBJ1-6; V: TRBV7-9; size: NA; D: NA; CDR3: CASSPARGNNSPLHF; DNA: TGTGCCAGCAGCCCAGCCAGGGGAAATAATTCACCCCTCCACTTT
J: TRBJ2-4; V: TRBV4-3; size: NA; D: TRBD2; CDR3: CASSQTSGNDIQYF; DNA: TGCGCCAGCAGCCAAACTAGCGGGAATGACATTCAGTACTTC
J: TRBJ2-1; V: TRBV30; size: few; D: NA; CDR3: CAWSVYRKQYNEQFF; DNA: TGTGCCTGGAGTGTCTACAGAAAGCAATACAATGAGCAGTTCTTC
J: TRBJ2-5; V: TRBV28; size: NA; D: TRBD1; CDR3: CASSKIDRVPETQYF; DNA: TGTGCCAGCAGCAAAATAGACAGGGTTCCAGAGACCCAGTACTTC
J: TRBJ2-7; V: TRBV6-6; size: NA; D: NA; CDR3: CASSYGFSYEQYF; DNA: TGTGCCAGCAGTTACGGTTTCTCCTACGAGCAGTACTTC
J: TRBJ2-2; V: TRBV2; size: few; D: NA; CDR3: CASSAGFWTGELFF; DNA: TGTGCCAGCAGTGCTGGCTTCTGGACCGGGGAGCTGTTTTTT
J: TRBJ2-2; V: TRBV5-4; size: NA; D: NA; CDR3: CASSSPGTANTGELFF; DNA: TGTGCCAGCAGCTCACCCGGGACGGCAAACACCGGGGAGCTGTTTTTT
J: TRBJ1-1; V: TRBV2; size: few; D: NA; CDR3: CASSEGEGTEAFF; DNA: TGTGCCAGCAGTGAGGGTGAGGGGACTGAAGCTTTCTTT
J: TRBJ2-1; V: TRBV18; size: NA; D: TRBD2; CDR3: CASSPFSGRMDEQFF; DNA: TGTGCCAGCTCACCATTCAGCGGGAGAATGGATGAGCAGTTCTTC
J: TRBJ2-1; V: TRBV12-5; size: NA; D: NA; CDR3: CASGTGTPSSYNEQFF; DNA: TGTGCTAGTGGGACCGGGACCCCGAGCTCCTACAATGAGCAGTTCTTC
J: TRBJ2-1; V: TRBV27; size: NA; D: NA; CDR3: CASRLFLTPGHEQFF; DNA: TGTGCCAGCAGACTCTTTCTGACCCCCGGCCATGAGCAGTTCTTC
J: TRBJ2-3; V: TRBV9; size: NA; D: TRBD1; CDR3: CASGQGRTDTQYF; DNA: TGTGCCAGCGGACAGGGGCGCACAGATACGCAGTATTTT
J: TRBJ1-1; V: TRBV5-1; size: few; D: NA; CDR3: CASSFRPGNTEAFF; DNA: TGCGCCAGCAGCTTTAGACCGGGGAACACTGAAGCTTTCTTT
J: TRBJ1-2; V: TRBV10-3; size: once; D: NA; CDR3: CAISEGEGGYGYTF; DNA: TGTGCCATCAGTGAGGGGGAGGGAGGCTATGGCTACACCTTC
J: TRBJ2-5; V: TRBV5-5; size: NA; D: TRBD2; CDR3: CASSYARGRAKETQYF; DNA: TGTGCCAGCAGCTACGCTCGGGGGAGGGCCAAGGAGACCCAGTACTTC
J: TRBJ2-2; V: TRBV7-2; size: NA; D: NA; CDR3: CASSTRETGELFF; DNA: TGTGCCAGCAGCACCCGCGAAACCGGGGAGCTGTTTTTT
J: TRBJ2-5; V: TRBV23-1; size: NA; D: TRBD2; CDR3: CASSQPLAGQETQYF; DNA: TGCGCCAGCAGTCAACCGCTAGCGGGCCAAGAGACCCAGTACTTC
J: TRBJ2-2; V: TRBV11-2; size: NA; D: TRBD1; CDR3: CASSLLGTGFGELFF; DNA: TGTGCCAGCAGCCTCTTGGGGACAGGGTTCGGGGAGCTGTTTTTT